This TCR beta chain was captured by sequencing in a study of tissue T cells after allogeneic stem cell transplantation. By its share, this clone is medium-sized (0.01 to 0.1%). Its antigen is still unknown. The gene symbols are mouse symbols. Read data end 1 residue before the CDR3 end; the end is taken from the germline J gene. Trimming removed 1 base from V and 0 bases from J; junction bases left unmatched: 0. The CDR3 covers 15 residues. Germline CDR1 MSHET, CDR2 SYDVDS. Study-wide results and limits: In patients and mice, blood and spleen missed much of tissue repertoire. Limitations included a small, clinically heterogeneous cohort and limited sampling depth.

Noted time point: mouse harvest day 7 after allogeneic transplant. The graft held 10^6 splenic CD5+ T cells and 10^7 T-cell-depleted bone marrow cells. B6 (H2b) cells into BALB/c (H2d) mice; tissues taken at day 7 or 14. Produced via immunoSEQ multiplex PCR; TCRdb's table is partial and in-frame only. The data show 9,500 or so clones, 40% to 50% seen once. The chain employs TRBV29 and TRBJ1-3; 7 bases line up with TRBD1. The sequencing input was skin. The clonotype was recovered from a female BALB/c mouse given C57BL/6 T cells with graft-versus-host disease after an allogeneic hematopoietic cell transplant. The CDR3 sequence is CASSLYRGSGNTLYF. The sequenced part of the CDR3 DNA is TGTGCTAGCAGTTTATACAGGGGTTCTGGAAATACGCTCTAT. The entire variable domain, with the rest obtained from reference TRBV29 and TRBJ1-3, is as follows: DMKVTQMPRYLIKRMGENVLLECGQDMSHETMYWYRQDPGLGLQLIYISYDVDSNSEGDIPKGYRVSRKKREHFSLILDSAKTNQTSVYFCASSLYRGSGNTLYFGEGSRLIVV.